This entry describes one TCR beta chain. Authors' processing steps: By means of reference gene primer amplification, nucleated cell counts were estimated. TCRdb's table, derived via immunoSEQ multiplex PCR, lists solely in-frame clones and lacks some. Clone size and V and J calls were adopted from that table, with D and trimming inferred from the DNA. The sample contains 100,000 to 150,000 clones, 81% of which appear only once. This sample is part of a study of blood T cell repertoires in COVID-19. Study as a whole: The samples span acute and convalescent COVID-19 from the United States, Italy and Spain.

Per the germline V gene, CDR1 is LGHDT and CDR2 is YNNKEL (reference sequence). The CDR3 sequence is 21 residues long. V gave up 4 bases and J gave up 2 bases, with 30 bases separating them. This sequence originates from a man aged 30 to 45 with COVID-19, enrolled during active disease. The rearrangement joins TRBV3-1 (or the pseudogene TRBV3-2) to TRBJ2-1, with a weak D call TRBD1 (7 bases). Sequencing was performed on peripheral blood. CDR3 in DNA: TGTGCCAGCAGCCGGTCAGGGGGGCGGGGAGGCCCGGGTGGTACCTACAATGAGCAGTTCTTC. Encoded protein: CASSRSGGRGGPGGTYNEQFF.